This TCR beta chain is drawn from a study of long-term antiretroviral therapy in people with HIV. Version v3.0 of the immunoSEQ assay was performed at survey level. Assay used: immunoSEQ multiplex PCR; TCRdb lists only in-frame clones, some missing. This table holds roughly 36,000 clones, 83% found once. The CDR3 length is 14 residues. Germline V CDR1 and CDR2: LGHNA, YNFKEQ. Trimming took 0 bases from V and 4 from J; bases not matched to a gene: 3. Concerning this clone: The antigen is unknown.

Study conclusions and caveats: Participants lacked recorded data on ART adherence, viral resistance or therapy changes.

Sequencing used unsorted PBMCs, obtained 0.4 years before starting antiretroviral therapy. The receptor was isolated from a man aged 18 to 35 with HIV. J is TRBJ2-7 and V is TRBV4-2, with TRBD2 identical over 7 bases. CDR3 nucleotide sequence: TGTGCCAGCAGCCAAGATAGTAGCGGGTACGAGCAGTACTTC. It specifies CASSQDSSGYEQYF.